The rows below give T cell receptor beta chains drawn from one sample of a study of cytomegalovirus exposure and HLA in healthy donors. Here immunoSEQ multiplex PCR was the method, and the copy in TCRdb shows in-frame clones only, minus some. The repertoire consists of about 130,000 clones, with over 60% occurring once and the leading ten covering approximately 2%. The sequencing sample was made of PBMCs. The receptor source for this set is a man aged 25 to 40 in good health and CMV-seronegative. Both conserved end residues are part of each CDR3. Fields, in order: D gene, V gene, clone size, J gene, CDR3 DNA, CDR3 protein. A D gene is named only where the DNA matches it firmly. A row's size may be missing; if present it is once, few, many or a size class.

>TRBD2|TRBV4-1|.|TRBJ2-3
TGCGCCAGCAGCCCAGAGGCTAGCGGGAGGGCCGTTACGCAGTATTTT
CASSPEASGRAVTQYF
>TRBD1|TRBV18|.|TRBJ1-1
TGTGCCAGCTCACCTATTGGACAGGCAGTTGAAGCTTTCTTT
CASSPIGQAVEAFF
>.|TRBV10-1|.|TRBJ1-1
TGCGCCAGCAGTGAGTCGACTGCAGGGACACTGGCTTTCTTT
CASSESTAGTLAFF
>.|TRBV18|.|TRBJ1-3
TGTGCCAGCTCACCAACAGATGTAAGAAACACCATATATTTT
CASSPTDVRNTIYF
>TRBD2|TRBV2|.|TRBJ2-2
TGTGCCAGCGCTTGGCCGCGCGGCGGGAGGGCGGGGACCGGGGAGCTGTTTTTT
CASAWPRGGRAGTGELFF
>TRBD2|TRBV6-5|few|TRBJ2-1
TGTGCCAGCAGTCCTGGCGGGAGCAATGAGCAGTTCTTC
CASSPGGSNEQFF
>TRBD2|TRBV7-7|.|TRBJ2-5
TGTGCTAGCAGCCGCGGACTAGCGGGAGGTGAGACCCAGTACTTC
CASSRGLAGGETQYF
>TRBD1|TRBV2|.|TRBJ2-4
TGTGCCAGCAGACAGGGGGCTTTGGCCAAAAACATTCAGTACTTC
CASRQGALAKNIQYF
>.|TRBV6-1|.|TRBJ1-1
TGTGCCAGCAGTGTGATAGGGACAACGAACACTGAAGCTTTCTTT
CASSVIGTTNTEAFF
>TRBD2|TRBV4-1|.|TRBJ2-1
TGCGCCAGCAGCCAGGCCGGGACTAGCGGGACAAATGAGCAGTTCTTC
CASSQAGTSGTNEQFF
>TRBD1|TRBV2|.|TRBJ1-5
TGTGCCAGCAGGGGCGGGACAGCGAATCAGCCCCAGCATTTT
CASRGGTANQPQHF
>.|TRBV6-5|.|TRBJ1-2
TGTGCCAGCACTCAAGCAGGGTTCTATGGCTACACCTTC
CASTQAGFYGYTF
>TRBD2|TRBV6-1|few|TRBJ2-7
TGTGCCAGCAGCGATAGCGGGAGGGCCAGGGAGCAGTACTTC
CASSDSGRAREQYF
>.|TRBV30|few|TRBJ2-3
TGTGCCTGGAGTGTATCGCGCATCGAGGATACGCAGTATTTT
CAWSVSRIEDTQYF
>TRBD2|TRBV18|once|TRBJ2-7
TGTGCCAGCTCATCAGCGGGGCCCACCGAGCAGTACTTC
CASSSAGPTEQYF
>TRBD1|TRBV6-4|once|TRBJ2-2
TGTGCCAGCAGTGACTCGTGGACAGGGACCACCGGGGAGCTGTTTTTT
CASSDSWTGTTGELFF
>.|TRBV18|.|TRBJ1-1
TGTGCCAGCTCACCGACTGAGAACACTGAAGCTTTCTTT
CASSPTENTEAFF
>TRBD2|TRBV6-1|.|TRBJ2-1
TGTGCCAGCAGTGAGGGCGGGAGTGCCTACAATGAGCAGTTCTTC
CASSEGGSAYNEQFF
>TRBD1|TRBV7-6|few|TRBJ2-7
TGTGCCAGCAGCTTAGCGAAGGACAGGTACTACGAGCAGTACTTC
CASSLAKDRYYEQYF
>.|TRBV9|.|TRBJ1-2
TGTGCCAGCAGCGTAGACGGGGATGGCTACACCTTC
CASSVDGDGYTF
>.|TRBV7-9|.|TRBJ2-7
TGTGCCAGCAGCTTAGCGTACGGCTACGAGCAGTACTTC
CASSLAYGYEQYF
>TRBD2|TRBV20-1|.|TRBJ2-7
TGCAGTGCGGGGACTAGCTTGCAGTACTTC
CSAGTSLQYF
>TRBD2|TRBV5-1|once|TRBJ2-5
TGCGCCAGCAGGCGACTAGCGGGGGCCTCCCAAGAGACCCAGTACTTC
CASRRLAGASQETQYF
>.|TRBV29-1|.|TRBJ2-7
TGCAGCGTTGAAGATCGGGGGAACCACCAGTACTTC
CSVEDRGNHQYF
>.|TRBV2|.|TRBJ1-5
TGTGCCAGCAGTGCATTCTCACATAGCAATCAGCCCCAGCATTTT
CASSAFSHSNQPQHF
>TRBD1|TRBV7-9|.|TRBJ2-7
TGTTCCAGCAGCCCATCGCCGGGACAGGGGGCGCAGTACGAGCAGTACTTC
CSSSPSPGQGAQYEQYF
>TRBD1|TRBV7-3|.|TRBJ1-2
TGTGCCAGCAGCTTCGGGACAGGGCTCGACTACACCTTC
CASSFGTGLDYTF
>.|TRBV6-5|.|TRBJ2-7
TGTGCCAGCAGTTACGGGCAGGGTGTAGGCGAGCAGTACTTC
CASSYGQGVGEQYF
>TRBD2|TRBV5-8|.|TRBJ2-1
TGTGCCAGCAGCTCCTGGACTAGCGCCTCCTACAATGAGCAGTTCTTC
CASSSWTSASYNEQFF
>.|TRBV14|.|TRBJ1-4
TGTGCCAGCAGCCAGAGCGGACGTGCTCCTAATGAAAAACTGTTTTTT
CASSQSGRAPNEKLFF